The following is a TCR beta chain sequence with its context. The antigen is undetermined. The sample comes from a study of cytomegalovirus exposure and HLA in healthy donors. General study points: TCR beta chains numbering some 160 were designated cytomegalovirus-associated. Three of the chains that were CMV-associated were confirmed in vitro to be specific for CMV antigens.

The CDR3 is made up of 18 amino acids. Libraries were prepared by immunoSEQ multiplex PCR; TCRdb keeps only in-frame clonotypes and omits some of them. The table shows some 200,000 clones, with around 81% occurring only once. The V gene is TRBV21-1, the J gene TRBJ1-5; TRBD1 reflects the table's D call only, with no check against the DNA. TRBV21-1 is deemed a pseudogene. What was sequenced was PBMCs. The source of this sequence is a woman between 18 and 30 years old in good health and CMV-seropositive. The CDR3, as DNA: TGTGCCAGCAGCATGAACCCCCCGGACAGATGCGGCAATCAGCCCCAGCATTTT. It specifies CASSMNPPDRCGNQPQHF.